Listed below are T cell receptor beta chains from one sample, sequenced in a study of blood T cell repertoires in COVID-19. Generated by immunoSEQ multiplex PCR, the TCRdb table keeps only in-frame clones and is missing some. The data hold some 420,000 clones, with roughly nine tenths observed a single time. Sequenced input: PBMCs or T cells enriched from blood (not recorded which). These receptors were obtained from a man between 25 and 39 years old who had recovered from COVID-19. Each CDR3 is given with its conserved first and last residue. D genes are given only for firm matches. Clone size appears in some rows only: once, few, many, or a class for an expanded clone.

j_gene: TRBJ1-1; abundance: once; v_gene: TRBV6-5; d_gene: NA; CDR3aa: CASSPTMRGFAFF; CDR3nt: TGTGCCAGCAGTCCCACAATGCGAGGCTTTGCTTTCTTT
j_gene: TRBJ2-7; abundance: NA; v_gene: TRBV27; d_gene: TRBD2; CDR3aa: CASSTTTLAAPREQYF; CDR3nt: TGTGCCAGCAGTACAACAACCCTAGCGGCCCCGAGGGAGCAGTACTTC
j_gene: TRBJ1-5; abundance: NA; v_gene: TRBV29-1; d_gene: TRBD1; CDR3aa: CSVGQGNNQPQHF; CDR3nt: TGCAGCGTGGGACAGGGTAACAATCAGCCCCAGCATTTT
j_gene: TRBJ1-1; abundance: NA; v_gene: TRBV4-1; d_gene: TRBD1; CDR3aa: CASSQDLFDRENTEAFF; CDR3nt: TGCGCCAGCAGCCAAGATCTGTTTGACAGGGAAAACACTGAAGCTTTCTTT
j_gene: TRBJ1-6; abundance: once; v_gene: TRBV29-1; d_gene: TRBD1; CDR3aa: CSVGTGTGSPLHF; CDR3nt: TGCAGCGTCGGCACAGGGACAGGCTCACCCCTCCACTTT
j_gene: TRBJ1-1; abundance: NA; v_gene: TRBV2; d_gene: TRBD1; CDR3aa: CASRNPGQPTNTEAFF; CDR3nt: TGTGCCAGCAGGAACCCGGGACAGCCGACGAACACTGAAGCTTTCTTT
j_gene: TRBJ1-5; abundance: NA; v_gene: TRBV11-3; d_gene: TRBD1; CDR3aa: CASSLEFGPQGAVGNQPQHF; CDR3nt: TGTGCCAGCAGCTTAGAGTTTGGGCCACAGGGGGCTGTAGGCAATCAGCCCCAGCATTTT
j_gene: TRBJ1-5; abundance: NA; v_gene: TRBV24-1; d_gene: TRBD1; CDR3aa: CATSETGQGIDQPQHF; CDR3nt: TGTGCCACCAGTGAGACGGGACAGGGTATTGATCAGCCCCAGCATTTT
j_gene: TRBJ2-1; abundance: NA; v_gene: TRBV24-1; d_gene: TRBD2; CDR3aa: CATSDLVAGSYNEQFF; CDR3nt: TGTGCCACCAGTGATTTAGTAGCGGGCTCCTACAATGAGCAGTTCTTC
j_gene: TRBJ2-7; abundance: NA; v_gene: TRBV5-1; d_gene: TRBD2; CDR3aa: CASSLSGRSSYEQYF; CDR3nt: TGCGCCAGCAGCTTGAGCGGGAGAAGCTCCTACGAGCAGTACTTC
j_gene: TRBJ1-1; abundance: once; v_gene: TRBV5-1; d_gene: NA; CDR3aa: CASSYREQFGNTEAFF; CDR3nt: TGCGCCAGCAGCTACCGGGAACAGTTTGGGAACACTGAAGCTTTCTTT
j_gene: TRBJ2-2; abundance: NA; v_gene: TRBV18; d_gene: TRBD2; CDR3aa: CASSLVAGNTGELFF; CDR3nt: TGTGCCAGCTCACTGGTAGCGGGAAACACCGGGGAGCTGTTTTTT
j_gene: TRBJ1-1; abundance: once; v_gene: TRBV5-4; d_gene: TRBD1; CDR3aa: CASSLGQDDTEAFF; CDR3nt: TGTGCCAGCAGCCTGGGACAGGATGACACTGAAGCTTTCTTT
j_gene: TRBJ2-7; abundance: NA; v_gene: TRBV5-4; d_gene: NA; CDR3aa: CASSLDGLLGYEQYF; CDR3nt: TGTGCCAGCAGCTTGGATGGCCTTCTCGGGTACGAGCAGTACTTC
j_gene: TRBJ2-7; abundance: NA; v_gene: TRBV5-4; d_gene: TRBD2; CDR3aa: CASSGGLELNYEQYF; CDR3nt: TGTGCCAGCAGCGGCGGACTAGAATTAAACTACGAGCAGTACTTC
j_gene: TRBJ2-5; abundance: NA; v_gene: TRBV9; d_gene: TRBD2; CDR3aa: CASSEREGLLETQYF; CDR3nt: TGTGCCAGCAGCGAGCGGGAGGGCCTTCTAGAGACCCAGTACTTC
j_gene: TRBJ2-1; abundance: NA; v_gene: TRBV19; d_gene: TRBD2; CDR3aa: CASSTSGRTEQFF; CDR3nt: TGTGCCAGTAGTACTAGCGGGAGGACTGAGCAGTTCTTC
j_gene: TRBJ2-1; abundance: NA; v_gene: TRBV10-1; d_gene: NA; CDR3aa: CASSVSELQNSYNEQFF; CDR3nt: TGCGCCAGCAGTGTTTCTGAGCTTCAAAACTCCTACAATGAGCAGTTCTTC
j_gene: TRBJ1-5; abundance: NA; v_gene: TRBV28; d_gene: NA; CDR3aa: CASRPLTQAIPYSNQPQHF; CDR3nt: TGTGCCAGCCGGCCCCTCACACAGGCGATACCTTATAGCAATCAGCCCCAGCATTTT
j_gene: TRBJ1-1; abundance: NA; v_gene: TRBV20-1; d_gene: TRBD1; CDR3aa: CSASGQGKAFF; CDR3nt: TGCAGTGCTAGCGGACAGGGTAAAGCTTTCTTT
j_gene: TRBJ1-4; abundance: NA; v_gene: TRBV10-3; d_gene: NA; CDR3aa: CAIMGAGDEKLFF; CDR3nt: TGTGCCATCATGGGGGCAGGGGATGAAAAACTGTTTTTT
j_gene: TRBJ1-2; abundance: once; v_gene: TRBV3-1/TRBV3-2; d_gene: TRBD1; CDR3aa: CASSQGTGVPTNYGYTF; CDR3nt: TGTGCCAGCAGCCAGGGGACAGGGGTCCCTACTAACTATGGCTACACCTTC
j_gene: TRBJ2-5; abundance: NA; v_gene: TRBV7-2; d_gene: NA; CDR3aa: CASSFGQGETQYF; CDR3nt: TGTGCCAGCAGCTTTGGTCAGGGAGAGACCCAGTACTTC
j_gene: TRBJ2-1; abundance: NA; v_gene: TRBV4-1; d_gene: TRBD2; CDR3aa: CASSHNREVSYNEQFF; CDR3nt: TGCGCCAGCAGCCATAACCGGGAGGTCTCCTACAATGAGCAGTTCTTC
j_gene: TRBJ2-3; abundance: NA; v_gene: TRBV27; d_gene: NA; CDR3aa: CASSRQLVDTQYF; CDR3nt: TGTGCCAGCAGTAGACAGCTAGTGGATACGCAGTATTTT
j_gene: TRBJ1-1; abundance: NA; v_gene: TRBV19; d_gene: TRBD1; CDR3aa: CASSWGQGATEAFF; CDR3nt: TGTGCCAGTAGTTGGGGGCAGGGGGCCACTGAAGCTTTCTTT
j_gene: TRBJ2-2; abundance: NA; v_gene: TRBV7-2; d_gene: TRBD2; CDR3aa: CASSSYVLAGRGTGELFF; CDR3nt: TGTGCCAGCAGCTCTTATGTCCTAGCGGGCCGGGGGACCGGGGAGCTGTTTTTT
j_gene: TRBJ2-3; abundance: NA; v_gene: TRBV7-9; d_gene: NA; CDR3aa: CASSLSAGGTDTQYF; CDR3nt: TGTGCCAGCAGCTTATCGGCAGGCGGCACAGATACGCAGTATTTT
j_gene: TRBJ2-7; abundance: NA; v_gene: TRBV25-1; d_gene: TRBD1; CDR3aa: CASSVAGGADEQYF; CDR3nt: TGTGCCAGCAGTGTAGCAGGGGGCGCGGATGAGCAGTACTTC
j_gene: TRBJ1-1; abundance: NA; v_gene: TRBV3-1/TRBV3-2; d_gene: NA; CDR3aa: CASSHWGGNTEAFF; CDR3nt: TGTGCCAGCAGCCACTGGGGGGGAAACACTGAAGCTTTCTTT
j_gene: TRBJ2-7; abundance: NA; v_gene: TRBV6-2/TRBV6-3; d_gene: TRBD1; CDR3aa: CASSYGGQGLYEQYF; CDR3nt: TGTGCCAGCAGTTACGGGGGACAGGGGCTCTACGAGCAGTACTTC
j_gene: TRBJ1-2; abundance: once; v_gene: TRBV27; d_gene: TRBD1; CDR3aa: CASSTRQGEGPYGYTF; CDR3nt: TGTGCCAGCAGCACACGACAGGGGGAGGGCCCCTATGGCTACACCTTC
j_gene: TRBJ2-7; abundance: NA; v_gene: TRBV7-9; d_gene: TRBD1; CDR3aa: CASSLAGGAHEQYF; CDR3nt: TGTGCCAGCAGCTTAGCAGGGGGCGCGCACGAGCAGTACTTC
j_gene: TRBJ2-5; abundance: NA; v_gene: TRBV7-7; d_gene: NA; CDR3aa: CASSMDLQETQYF; CDR3nt: TGTGCTAGCAGCATGGACTTGCAAGAGACCCAGTACTTC
j_gene: TRBJ1-4; abundance: medium-sized; v_gene: TRBV4-2; d_gene: TRBD1; CDR3aa: CASSQAPGQGGEKLFF; CDR3nt: TGTGCCAGCAGCCAGGCCCCGGGACAGGGGGGTGAAAAACTGTTTTTT
j_gene: TRBJ2-7; abundance: once; v_gene: TRBV19; d_gene: NA; CDR3aa: CASSIPGGRAYEQYF; CDR3nt: TGTGCCAGTAGTATTCCGGGCGGGCGCGCCTACGAGCAGTACTTC
j_gene: TRBJ1-5; abundance: NA; v_gene: TRBV10-3; d_gene: TRBD1; CDR3aa: CAISAQLRDSDQPQHF; CDR3nt: TGTGCCATCAGTGCCCAACTAAGGGACAGTGATCAGCCCCAGCATTTT
j_gene: TRBJ2-4; abundance: NA; v_gene: TRBV18; d_gene: NA; CDR3aa: CASSLGLENIQYF; CDR3nt: TGTGCCAGCTCACTAGGACTTGAAAACATTCAGTACTTC
j_gene: TRBJ2-3; abundance: NA; v_gene: TRBV6-5; d_gene: NA; CDR3aa: CASKRADTQYF; CDR3nt: TGTGCCAGTAAGCGGGCAGATACGCAGTATTTT
j_gene: TRBJ2-3; abundance: NA; v_gene: TRBV7-3; d_gene: NA; CDR3aa: CASSLGGADTQYF; CDR3nt: TGTGCCAGCAGCTTAGGTGGAGCAGATACGCAGTATTTT
j_gene: TRBJ1-2; abundance: NA; v_gene: TRBV5-6; d_gene: NA; CDR3aa: CASSLYSGGYTF; CDR3nt: TGTGCCAGCAGCTTATACAGTGGTGGCTACACCTTC